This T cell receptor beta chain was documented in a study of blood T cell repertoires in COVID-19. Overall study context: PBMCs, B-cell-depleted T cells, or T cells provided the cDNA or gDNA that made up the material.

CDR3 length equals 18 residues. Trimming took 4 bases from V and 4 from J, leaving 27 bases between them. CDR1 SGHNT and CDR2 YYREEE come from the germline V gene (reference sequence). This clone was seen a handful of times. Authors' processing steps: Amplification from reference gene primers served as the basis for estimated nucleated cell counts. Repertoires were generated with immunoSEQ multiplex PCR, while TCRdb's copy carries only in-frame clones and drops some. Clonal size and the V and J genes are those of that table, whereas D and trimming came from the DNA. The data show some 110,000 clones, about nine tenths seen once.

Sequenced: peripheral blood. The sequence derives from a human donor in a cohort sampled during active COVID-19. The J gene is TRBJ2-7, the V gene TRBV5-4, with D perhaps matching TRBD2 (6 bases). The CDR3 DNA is TGTGCCAGCAGCCCTCGGGTGGGGGGTAGCAGTCTGCTTTACGAGCAGTACTTC. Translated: CASSPRVGGSSLLYEQYF.